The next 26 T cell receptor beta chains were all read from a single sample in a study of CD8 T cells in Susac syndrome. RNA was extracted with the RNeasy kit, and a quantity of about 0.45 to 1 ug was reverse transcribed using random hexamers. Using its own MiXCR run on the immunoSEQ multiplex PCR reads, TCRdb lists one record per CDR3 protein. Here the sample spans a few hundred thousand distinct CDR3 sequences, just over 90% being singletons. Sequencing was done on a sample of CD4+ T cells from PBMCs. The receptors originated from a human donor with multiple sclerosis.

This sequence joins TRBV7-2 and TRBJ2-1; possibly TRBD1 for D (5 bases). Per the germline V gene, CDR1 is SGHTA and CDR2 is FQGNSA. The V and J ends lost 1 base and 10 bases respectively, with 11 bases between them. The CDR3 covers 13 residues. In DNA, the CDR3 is TGTGCCAGCAGCTTAGTGCAGCAGGGAGAGCAGTTCTTC. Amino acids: CASSLVQQGEQFF.

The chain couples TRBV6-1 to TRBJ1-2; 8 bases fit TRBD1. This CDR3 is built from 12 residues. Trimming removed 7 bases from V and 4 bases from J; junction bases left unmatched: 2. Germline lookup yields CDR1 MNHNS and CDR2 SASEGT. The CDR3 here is CASTGQGYGYTF. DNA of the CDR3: TGTGCCAGCACCGGACAGGGCTATGGCTACACCTTC.

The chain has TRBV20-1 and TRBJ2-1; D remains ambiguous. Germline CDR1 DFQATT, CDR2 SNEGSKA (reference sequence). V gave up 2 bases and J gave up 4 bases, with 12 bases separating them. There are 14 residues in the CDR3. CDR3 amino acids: CSARKWASYNEQFF. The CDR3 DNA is TGCAGTGCTAGAAAGTGGGCGTCGTACAATGAGCAGTTCTTC.

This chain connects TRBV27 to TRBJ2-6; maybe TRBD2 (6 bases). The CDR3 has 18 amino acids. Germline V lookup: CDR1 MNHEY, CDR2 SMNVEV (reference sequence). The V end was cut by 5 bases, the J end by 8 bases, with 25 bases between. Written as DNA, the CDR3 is TGTGCCAGCAGTCCCGTCTGGGCGCGGGGAGCCGGGACCAACGTCCTGACTTTC. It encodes CASSPVWARGAGTNVLTF.

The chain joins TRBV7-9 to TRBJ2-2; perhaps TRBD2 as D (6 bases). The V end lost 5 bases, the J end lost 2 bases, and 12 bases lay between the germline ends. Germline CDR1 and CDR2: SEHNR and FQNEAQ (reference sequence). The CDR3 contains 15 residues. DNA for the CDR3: TGTGCCAGCAGCCCCTCGGGAGTCAACACCGGGGAGCTGTTTTTT. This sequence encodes CASSPSGVNTGELFF.

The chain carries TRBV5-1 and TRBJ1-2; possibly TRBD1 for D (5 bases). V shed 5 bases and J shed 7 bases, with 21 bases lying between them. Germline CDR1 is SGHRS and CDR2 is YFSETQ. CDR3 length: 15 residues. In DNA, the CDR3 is TGCGCCAGCAGTCCGGGGGGGGAATTGACCAGTGGCTACACCTTC. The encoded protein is CASSPGGELTSGYTF. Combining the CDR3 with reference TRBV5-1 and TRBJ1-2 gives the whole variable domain KAGVTQTPRYLIKTRGQQVTLSCSPISGHRSVSWYQQTPGQGLQFLFEYFSETQRNKGNFPGRFSGRQFSNSRSEMNVSTLELGDSALYLCASSPGGELTSGYTFGSGTRLTVV.

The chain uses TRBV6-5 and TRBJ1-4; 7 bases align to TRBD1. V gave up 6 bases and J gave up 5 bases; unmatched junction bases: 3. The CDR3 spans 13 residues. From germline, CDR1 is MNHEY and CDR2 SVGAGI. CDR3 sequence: CASRVTGNEKLFF. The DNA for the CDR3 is TGTGCCAGCAGAGTGACAGGGAATGAAAAACTGTTTTTT.

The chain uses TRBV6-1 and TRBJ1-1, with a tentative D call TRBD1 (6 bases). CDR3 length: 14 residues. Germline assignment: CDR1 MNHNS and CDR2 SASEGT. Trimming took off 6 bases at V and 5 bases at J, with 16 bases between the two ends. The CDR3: CASRLAGVRTEAFF. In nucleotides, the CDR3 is TGTGCCAGCAGACTCGCAGGGGTTCGGACTGAAGCTTTCTTT.

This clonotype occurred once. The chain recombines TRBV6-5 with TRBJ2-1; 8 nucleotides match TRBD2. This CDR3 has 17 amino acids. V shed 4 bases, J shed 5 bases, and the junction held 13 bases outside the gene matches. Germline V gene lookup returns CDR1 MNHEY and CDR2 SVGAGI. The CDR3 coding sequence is TGTGCCAGCAGTTTTTTTACGGGAGGGCCGAAAAACAATGAGCAGTTCTTC. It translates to CASSFFTGGPKNNEQFF.

The CDR3 reads CSASPGLRETQYF. In nucleotides, the CDR3 is TGCAGTGCTAGTCCAGGGCTGCGGGAGACCCAGTACTTC. The rearrangement links TRBV20-1 to TRBJ2-5, with D possibly matching TRBD1 (5 bases). Germline V lookup: CDR1 DFQATT, CDR2 SNEGSKA (reference sequence). This CDR3 region has 13 residues. Trimming took off 3 bases at V and 5 bases at J, with 13 bases between the two ends.

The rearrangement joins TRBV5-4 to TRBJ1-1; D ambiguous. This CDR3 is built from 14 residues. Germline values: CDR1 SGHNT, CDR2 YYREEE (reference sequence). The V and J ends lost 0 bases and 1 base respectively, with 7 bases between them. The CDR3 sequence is CASSLALTNTEAFF. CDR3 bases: TGTGCCAGCAGCTTGGCTCTCACGAACACTGAAGCTTTCTTT.

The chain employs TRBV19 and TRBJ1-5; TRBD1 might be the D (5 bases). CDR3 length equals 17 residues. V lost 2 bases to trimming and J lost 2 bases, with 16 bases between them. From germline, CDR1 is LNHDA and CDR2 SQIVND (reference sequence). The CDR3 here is CASSIFPQGAGNQPQHF. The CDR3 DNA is TGTGCCAGTAGTATATTTCCGCAGGGCGCAGGCAATCAGCCCCAGCATTTT.

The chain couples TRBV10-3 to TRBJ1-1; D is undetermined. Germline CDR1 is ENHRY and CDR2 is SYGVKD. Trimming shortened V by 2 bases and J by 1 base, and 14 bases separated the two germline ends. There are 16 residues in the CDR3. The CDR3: CAISEPRSPKNTEAFF. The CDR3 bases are TGTGCCATCAGTGAGCCCAGGAGTCCCAAGAACACTGAAGCTTTCTTT.

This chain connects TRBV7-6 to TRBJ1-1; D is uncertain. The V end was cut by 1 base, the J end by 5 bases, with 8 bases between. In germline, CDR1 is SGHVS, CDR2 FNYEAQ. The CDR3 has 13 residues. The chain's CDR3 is CASSLGARTEAFF. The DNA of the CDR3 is TGTGCCAGCAGCTTAGGGGCGAGGACTGAAGCTTTCTTT.

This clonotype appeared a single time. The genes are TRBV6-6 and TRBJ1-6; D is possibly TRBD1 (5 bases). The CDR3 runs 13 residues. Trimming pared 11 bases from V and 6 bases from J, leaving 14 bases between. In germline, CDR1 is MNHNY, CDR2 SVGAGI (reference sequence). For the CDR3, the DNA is TGTGCCGCTAGCGGGACCGTTAATTCACCCCTCCACTTT. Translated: CAASGTVNSPLHF.

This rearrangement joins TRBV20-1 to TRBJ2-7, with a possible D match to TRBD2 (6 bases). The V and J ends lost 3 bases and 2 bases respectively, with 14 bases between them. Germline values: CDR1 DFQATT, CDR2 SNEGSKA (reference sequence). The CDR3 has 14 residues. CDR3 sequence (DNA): TGCAGTGCTAGTCCGGGGGTTACCCCCTACGAGCAGTACTTC. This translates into CSASPGVTPYEQYF.

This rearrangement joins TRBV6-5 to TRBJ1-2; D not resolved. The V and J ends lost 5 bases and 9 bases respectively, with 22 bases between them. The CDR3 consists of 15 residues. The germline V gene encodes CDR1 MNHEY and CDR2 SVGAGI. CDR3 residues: CASSRRFDRSSRYTF. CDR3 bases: TGTGCCAGCAGTCGTCGTTTCGACCGTAGCAGTCGCTACACCTTC.

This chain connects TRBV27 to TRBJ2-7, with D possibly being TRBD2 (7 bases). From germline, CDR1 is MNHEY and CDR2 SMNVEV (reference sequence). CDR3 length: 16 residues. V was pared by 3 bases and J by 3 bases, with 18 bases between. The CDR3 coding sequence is TGTGCCAGCAGTTTCCGGGGGCCCGGGGAGGGCTACGAGCAGTACTTC. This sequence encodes CASSFRGPGEGYEQYF.

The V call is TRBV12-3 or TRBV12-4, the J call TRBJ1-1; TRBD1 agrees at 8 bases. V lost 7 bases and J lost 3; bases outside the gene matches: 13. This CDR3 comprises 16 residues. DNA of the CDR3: TGTGCCAGCACCTCACGGGGGACAGGCCTTTACACTGAAGCTTTCTTT. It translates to CASTSRGTGLYTEAFF.

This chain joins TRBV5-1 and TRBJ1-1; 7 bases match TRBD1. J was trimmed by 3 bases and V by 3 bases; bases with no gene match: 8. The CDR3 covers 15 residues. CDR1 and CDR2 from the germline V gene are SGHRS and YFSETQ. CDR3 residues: CASSSEGARDTEAFF. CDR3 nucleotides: TGCGCCAGCAGCTCGGAGGGGGCGCGGGACACTGAAGCTTTCTTT.

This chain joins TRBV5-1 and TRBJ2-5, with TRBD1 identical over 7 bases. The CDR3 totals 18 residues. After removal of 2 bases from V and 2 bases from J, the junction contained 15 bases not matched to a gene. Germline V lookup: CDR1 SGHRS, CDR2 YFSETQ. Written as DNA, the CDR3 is TGCGCCAGCAGCTTAGGTGAAAAAGGGACAGCGGTTCAAGAGACCCAGTACTTC. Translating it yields CASSLGEKGTAVQETQYF.

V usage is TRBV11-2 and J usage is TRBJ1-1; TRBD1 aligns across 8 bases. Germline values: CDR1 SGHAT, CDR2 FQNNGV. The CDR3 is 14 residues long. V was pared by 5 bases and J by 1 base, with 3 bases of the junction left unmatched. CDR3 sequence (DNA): TGTGCCAGCAGCACCGGACAGGGGAACACTGAAGCTTTCTTT. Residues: CASSTGQGNTEAFF.

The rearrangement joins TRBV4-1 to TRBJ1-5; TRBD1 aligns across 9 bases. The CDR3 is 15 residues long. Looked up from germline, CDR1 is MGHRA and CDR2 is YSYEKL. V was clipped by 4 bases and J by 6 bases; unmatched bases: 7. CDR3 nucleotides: TGCGCCAGCAGCCGGGGGACAGGGTTGGGTCAGCCCCAGCATTTT. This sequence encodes CASSRGTGLGQPQHF.

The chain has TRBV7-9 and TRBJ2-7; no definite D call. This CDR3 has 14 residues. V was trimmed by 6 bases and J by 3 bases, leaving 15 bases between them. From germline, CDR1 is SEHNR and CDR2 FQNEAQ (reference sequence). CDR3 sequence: CASSLGRAFYEQYF. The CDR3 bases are TGTGCCAGCAGTCTGGGTCGCGCATTCTACGAGCAGTACTTC.

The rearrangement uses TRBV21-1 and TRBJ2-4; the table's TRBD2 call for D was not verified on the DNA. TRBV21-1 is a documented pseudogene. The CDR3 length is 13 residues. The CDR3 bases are TGTGCCACCAGACTAGTGGAGGTGAACATTCAGTACTTC. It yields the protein CATRLVEVNIQYF.

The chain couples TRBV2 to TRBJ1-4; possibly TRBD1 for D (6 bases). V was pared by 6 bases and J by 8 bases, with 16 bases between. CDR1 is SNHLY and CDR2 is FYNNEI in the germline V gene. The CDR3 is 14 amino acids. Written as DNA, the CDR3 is TGTGCCAGCAGGGGGGCAGCAGTGGGGGAAAAACTGTTTTTT. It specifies CASRGAAVGEKLFF.